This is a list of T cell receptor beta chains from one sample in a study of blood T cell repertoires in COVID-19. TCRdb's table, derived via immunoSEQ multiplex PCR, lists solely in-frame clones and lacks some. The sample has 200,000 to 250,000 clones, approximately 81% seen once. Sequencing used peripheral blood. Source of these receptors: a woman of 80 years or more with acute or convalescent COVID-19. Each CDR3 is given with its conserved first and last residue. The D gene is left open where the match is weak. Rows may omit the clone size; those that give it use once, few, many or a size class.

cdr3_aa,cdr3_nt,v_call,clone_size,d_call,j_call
CASSFKAEAGELFF,TGTGCCAGCAGCTTTAAGGCGGAGGCCGGGGAGCTGTTTTTT,TRBV9,NA,NA,TRBJ2-2
CASSWRSSYNEQFF,TGTGCCAGCAGTTGGCGGAGCTCCTACAATGAGCAGTTCTTC,TRBV6-5,NA,NA,TRBJ2-1
CASSIARGAYNEQFF,TGTGCCAGTAGTATAGCCAGGGGGGCCTACAATGAGCAGTTCTTC,TRBV19,NA,NA,TRBJ2-1
CASSPRRDGYNEQFF,TGTGCCAGCAGCCCCCGGCGGGACGGTTACAATGAGCAGTTCTTC,TRBV7-3,NA,NA,TRBJ2-1
CASSLAGLGASYEQYF,TGTGCCAGCAGCTTAGCCGGATTGGGGGCCTCCTACGAGCAGTACTTC,TRBV11-2,NA,NA,TRBJ2-7
CASSSGLAGGLTDTQYF,TGTGCCAGCAGCTCCGGACTAGCGGGGGGTCTCACAGATACGCAGTATTTT,TRBV11-3,NA,TRBD2,TRBJ2-3
CASSSPGGSPLHF,TGTGCCAGCAGTTCCCCCGGGGGGTCACCCCTCCACTTT,TRBV12-3/TRBV12-4,NA,NA,TRBJ1-6
CASSHLTRDRANEKLFF,TGTGCCAGCTCACACCTAACCCGGGACAGGGCTAATGAAAAACTGTTTTTT,TRBV18,NA,TRBD1,TRBJ1-4
CASTISNLRGSTEAFF,TGTGCCAGCACTATATCGAATCTCAGGGGCAGCACTGAAGCTTTCTTT,TRBV2,NA,NA,TRBJ1-1
CASGSFSLNTGELFF,TGTGCTAGTGGTTCGTTTAGCCTAAACACCGGGGAGCTGTTTTTT,TRBV12-5,few,NA,TRBJ2-2
CASSPGLGRGNEQFF,TGTGCCAGCTCACCCGGACTAGGCCGGGGAAATGAGCAGTTCTTC,TRBV18,NA,TRBD2,TRBJ2-1
CASSLQGGPQAPQHF,TGCGCCAGCAGCTTACAGGGGGGGCCCCAAGCGCCCCAGCATTTT,TRBV5-1,once,TRBD1,TRBJ1-5
CASSLGGADTQYF,TGTGCCAGCAGTTTGGGGGGGGCAGATACGCAGTATTTT,TRBV28,once,TRBD2,TRBJ2-3
CASRSGLPNTEAFF,TGTGCCAGCAGATCCGGACTGCCGAACACTGAAGCTTTCTTT,TRBV14,few,NA,TRBJ1-1
CASSPPGGNQPQHF,TGTGCCAGCTCACCACCCGGTGGTAATCAGCCCCAGCATTTT,TRBV18,once,NA,TRBJ1-5
CASSEGQGAVSYEQYF,TGCGCCAGCAGTGAAGGCCAGGGCGCTGTCTCCTACGAGCAGTACTTC,TRBV10-1,NA,NA,TRBJ2-7
CASSPRPIQGHSGNTIYF,TGTGCCAGCTCACCAAGACCTATACAGGGACACTCTGGAAACACCATATATTTT,TRBV18,NA,NA,TRBJ1-3
CAWQPGLAGGPQFF,TGTGCCTGGCAACCGGGACTAGCGGGGGGGCCCCAGTTCTTC,TRBV30,NA,TRBD2,TRBJ2-1
CASFGLALGEQYF,TGTGCCAGCTTCGGACTGGCCTTGGGTGAGCAGTACTTC,TRBV2,NA,NA,TRBJ2-7
CASSADRTLEAFF,TGTGCCAGCAGTGCTGACAGGACCCTTGAAGCTTTCTTT,TRBV12-3/TRBV12-4,NA,NA,TRBJ1-1
CASLFQGSNTEAFF,TGTGCCAGTCTATTCCAGGGTTCGAACACTGAAGCTTTCTTT,TRBV19,NA,NA,TRBJ1-1
CASSAARGSYEQYF,TGTGCCAGCAGTGCCGCAAGGGGCTCCTACGAGCAGTACTTC,TRBV2,NA,NA,TRBJ2-7
CASSMEERDTQYF,TGTGCCAGCAGCATGGAAGAGCGGGATACGCAGTATTTT,TRBV11-3,NA,NA,TRBJ2-3
CASSPQQGGGTEAFF,TGTGCCAGCAGCCCTCAACAGGGCGGTGGCACTGAAGCTTTCTTT,TRBV9,NA,NA,TRBJ1-1
CASSGKGDRSETQYF,TGTGCCAGCAGCGGAAAAGGGGACAGGAGCGAGACCCAGTACTTC,TRBV4-2,NA,TRBD1,TRBJ2-5
CASSKKEGSDYNQPQHF,TGTGCCAGCAGCAAAAAGGAGGGCTCCGACTACAATCAGCCCCAGCATTTT,TRBV5-6,NA,NA,TRBJ1-5
CASSLAGGEAFF,TGTGCCAGCAGCTTAGCGGGGGGTGAAGCTTTCTTT,TRBV7-9,NA,NA,TRBJ1-1
CASRNLGGTDTQYF,TGTGCCAGCCGAAACCTTGGCGGAACAGATACGCAGTATTTT,TRBV2,NA,NA,TRBJ2-3
CASSPGQVRDLYGYTF,TGCGCCAGCAGCCCTGGGCAGGTCCGCGACCTCTATGGCTACACCTTC,TRBV5-1,NA,NA,TRBJ1-2
CASSPPGGSTDTQYF,TGTGCCAGCAGCCCTCCAGGGGGAAGCACAGATACGCAGTATTTT,TRBV14,NA,TRBD1,TRBJ2-3
CASSEARLVAEAFF,TGTGCCAGCAGTGAAGCTCGCTTGGTAGCTGAAGCTTTCTTT,TRBV6-1,NA,NA,TRBJ1-1
CAWSRSGGRETQYF,TGTGCCTGGAGCCGTAGCGGGGGAAGGGAGACCCAGTACTTC,TRBV30,NA,TRBD2,TRBJ2-5
CASSGDWVGSTIYF,TGTGCCAGCAGCGGCGACTGGGTGGGGAGCACCATATATTTT,TRBV9,NA,NA,TRBJ1-3
CASSIQGPVRGELFF,TGTGCCAGCAGCATACAGGGTCCCGTAAGGGGGGAGCTGTTTTTT,TRBV7-3,few,NA,TRBJ2-2
CASSSRRRTGAGNTIYF,TGTGCCAGCAGTTCTCGACGGCGGACAGGGGCTGGAAACACCATATATTTT,TRBV28,NA,TRBD1,TRBJ1-3
CASQWDRAETQYF,TGCGCCAGCCAGTGGGACAGGGCTGAGACCCAGTACTTC,TRBV5-1,NA,TRBD1,TRBJ2-5
CASSVQPIPETGGDEQYF,TGTGCCAGCAGCGTCCAACCCATACCCGAGACAGGGGGCGATGAGCAGTACTTC,TRBV9,once,TRBD1,TRBJ2-7
CASSSQGTLFF,TGTGCCAGCAGCTCACAGGGAACACTGTTTTTT,TRBV3-1/TRBV3-2,NA,NA,TRBJ1-4
CASSSTGSNQPQHF,TGTGCCAGCAGCTCTACAGGGAGCAATCAGCCCCAGCATTTT,TRBV2,NA,NA,TRBJ1-5
CASSVETYTEAFF,TGTGCCAGCAGCGTAGAGACATACACTGAAGCTTTCTTT,TRBV9,NA,NA,TRBJ1-1
CASSLKGGIEQYF,TGTGCCAGCAGCCTTAAGGGGGGGATCGAGCAGTACTTC,TRBV3-1/TRBV3-2,NA,NA,TRBJ2-7
CASSLVRNTEAFF,TGTGCCAGCAGCTTAGTTCGGAACACTGAAGCTTTCTTT,TRBV7-2,NA,NA,TRBJ1-1
CATSELGLAPGTDTQYF,TGTGCCACCAGTGAACTGGGACTAGCCCCGGGCACAGATACGCAGTATTTT,TRBV24-1,NA,TRBD2,TRBJ2-3
CASTVRGNTGELFF,TGTGCCAGTACTGTCAGGGGGAACACCGGGGAGCTGTTTTTT,TRBV19,NA,NA,TRBJ2-2
CASSFDPGQGRDTQYF,TGTGCCAGCAGCTTTGACCCGGGACAGGGCAGGGATACGCAGTATTTT,TRBV7-9,NA,TRBD1,TRBJ2-3
CASSDGGSYNEQFF,TGTGCCAGCAGCGACGGGGGCTCCTACAATGAGCAGTTCTTC,TRBV11-3,NA,NA,TRBJ2-1
CSVAYRGAIQETQYF,TGCAGCGTCGCGTACAGGGGAGCCATCCAAGAGACCCAGTACTTC,TRBV29-1,once,TRBD1,TRBJ2-5
CASSQNSGQAYQYGYTF,TGCGCCAGCAGCCAAAATTCAGGACAGGCCTACCAATATGGCTACACCTTC,TRBV4-1,few,TRBD1,TRBJ1-2
CASSEWGQGSGNTIYF,TGTGCCAGCAGTGAATGGGGACAGGGGAGTGGAAACACCATATATTTT,TRBV2,NA,TRBD1,TRBJ1-3
CATSRGGADEQFF,TGTGCCACCAGCAGAGGGGGCGCGGATGAGCAGTTCTTC,TRBV15,NA,NA,TRBJ2-1
CASSLARVGDSYNEQFF,TGTGCCAGCAGCTTAGCGCGGGTTGGGGACTCCTACAATGAGCAGTTCTTC,TRBV7-2,NA,NA,TRBJ2-1
CASIQQGKAFF,TGTGCCAGCATCCAACAGGGAAAAGCTTTCTTT,TRBV6-6,NA,NA,TRBJ1-1